This record looks at one T cell receptor beta chain sequence and its context. Its antigen remains unidentified. The protocol was immunoSEQ multiplex PCR, while the TCRdb copy is restricted to in-frame clones and leaves out a portion. The sample contains about 81,000 clones, around 84% of which appear only once. This specimen comes from a study of identifying expanded T cells in peripheral blood. Study-level results: Technical replicates showed roughly 1.2 changed clones; two weeks about 16; four weeks 19.

Per the germline V gene, CDR1 is KGHSH and CDR2 is LQKENI. V was trimmed by 2 bases and J by 12 bases, leaving 23 bases between them. The CDR3 has 16 residues. Sequencing was carried out using blood. The clonotype was recovered from a person aged 18 to 70 in good health. The J gene is TRBJ2-1, the V gene TRBV18, with D perhaps TRBD1 (7 bases). The CDR3 reads CASSPRGASRGERQFF. The CDR3 DNA sequence: TGTGCCAGCTCACCAAGGGGTGCTAGCAGGGGGGAACGGCAGTTCTTC.